A single sample is the source of the 14 T cell receptor beta chains below, sequenced in a study of blood T cell repertoires in COVID-19. TCRdb's table, derived via immunoSEQ multiplex PCR, lists solely in-frame clones and lacks some. Of about 300,000 clones in the sample, more than 75% were seen once. Sequencing was done on a sample of PBMCs or T cells enriched from blood (not recorded which). The receptors originated from a woman aged 18-30 years who had recovered from COVID-19.

V is TRBV6-5 and J is TRBJ1-2, with TRBD1 matching over 8 bases. The germline V gene has CDR1 MNHEY and CDR2 SVGAGI. Trimming took 6 bases from V and 6 from J; bases not matched to a gene: 6. CDR3 length: 13 amino acids. The CDR3 protein is CASSRGQENGYTF. The CDR3 DNA reads as TGTGCCAGCAGCCGGGGACAGGAAAATGGCTACACCTTC.

The chain combines TRBV9 with TRBJ2-7; D is possibly TRBD1 (6 bases). The V and J ends lost 0 bases and 2 bases respectively, with 18 bases between them. This CDR3 region has 17 residues. Germline CDR1 SGDLS, CDR2 YYNGEE. The CDR3: CASSVASPGAGAYEQYF. CDR3 in DNA: TGTGCCAGCAGCGTAGCGAGCCCCGGAGCAGGGGCCTACGAGCAGTACTTC.

The chain links TRBV5-4 to TRBJ2-3; 8 bases agree with TRBD2. The V gene's germline CDR1 is SGHNT and CDR2 YYREEE (reference sequence). The CDR3 is made up of 16 amino acids. The V segment lost 0 bases and the J segment 5 bases; nucleotides outside the gene matches: 8. The CDR3 loop is CASSLGDRGGGDTQYF. In DNA form, the CDR3 reads TGTGCCAGCAGCTTGGGTGATCGGGGGGGCGGAGATACGCAGTATTTT. Full variable domain (missing parts from reference TRBV5-4 and TRBJ2-3): ETGVTQSPTHLIKTRGQQVTLRCSSQSGHNTVSWYQQALGQGPQFIFQYYREEENGRGNFPPRFSGLQFPNYSSELNVNALELDDSALYLCASSLGDRGGGDTQYFGPGTRLTVL.

This chain uses TRBV4-3 with TRBJ1-4; TRBD1 aligns across 8 bases. The CDR3 is 15 residues long. Germline V gene data show CDR1 as LGHNA and CDR2 as YSLEER. V lost 0 bases, J lost 8 bases, and 5 bases stayed unmatched. As DNA, the CDR3 is TGCGCCAGCAGCCAAGAGGCCAGACAGGGGGAAAAACTGTTTTTT. Its protein product is CASSQEARQGEKLFF.

The chain carries TRBV27 and TRBJ1-6; D unresolved. The CDR3 is 13 amino acids. Germline loops: CDR1 MNHEY, CDR2 SMNVEV (reference sequence). Trimming left V 6 bases short and J 8 bases short, with 11 bases between. CDR3 sequence (DNA): TGTGCCAGCAGGAGAGGGTCTGATTCACCCCTCCACTTT. Amino acids: CASRRGSDSPLHF.

The V and J genes are TRBV11-2 and TRBJ2-7; 11 positions match TRBD2. The germline V gene encodes CDR1 SGHAT and CDR2 FQNNGV. Unmatched junction bases numbered 7, after V lost 4 bases and J lost 2 bases. The CDR3 runs 16 residues. CDR3 sequence reads: CASSSRGTSGTYEQYF. CDR3 nucleotides: TGTGCCAGCAGCTCGCGGGGGACTAGCGGAACCTACGAGCAGTACTTC.

The chain combines TRBV9 with TRBJ2-1; 9 bases are shared with TRBD2. From germline, CDR1 is SGDLS and CDR2 YYNGEE. V gave up 0 bases and J gave up 10 bases; unmatched junction bases: 8. The CDR3 length is 15 residues. CDR3 loop: CASSVDGGRDREQFF. The CDR3 region has the DNA TGTGCCAGCAGCGTAGATGGCGGGAGGGACCGGGAGCAGTTCTTC.

The CDR3 DNA reads TGTGCCTGGGAGATGAATACCGGGACAGGGGGTTCCTACGAGCAGTACTTC. Its translation is CAWEMNTGTGGSYEQYF. The chain is built from TRBV30 and TRBJ2-7; 11 nucleotides match TRBD1. Germline V gives CDR1 GTSNPN, CDR2 SVGIG (reference sequence). The CDR3 is 17 amino acids. The V and J ends lost 5 bases and 1 base, in that order; junction bases with no gene match: 13.

V usage is TRBV27 and J usage is TRBJ1-1; 9 bases are shared with TRBD1. The CDR3 contains 14 residues. Germline lookup yields CDR1 MNHEY and CDR2 SMNVEV (reference sequence). The V gene end was trimmed by 7 bases and the J gene end by 5 bases; junction bases not matched to a gene: 8. CDR3 nucleotide sequence: TGTGCCAGCAATCTACAGGGGGCGAAAACTGAAGCTTTCTTT. Its protein is CASNLQGAKTEAFF.

The chain has TRBV5-4 and TRBJ2-1, with 10 bases identical to TRBD2. The CDR3 runs to 15 residues. Germline loops: CDR1 SGHNT, CDR2 YYREEE (reference sequence). The ends lost 4 bases at V and 4 bases at J; junction bases unmatched: 5. Here the CDR3 DNA reads TGTGCCAGCAGCCTGAGCGGGGGGGCTTACAATGAGCAGTTCTTC. This codes for CASSLSGGAYNEQFF.

The gene calls are TRBV27 and TRBJ1-2; 8 positions match TRBD1. The germline V gene has CDR1 MNHEY and CDR2 SMNVEV (reference sequence). This CDR3 contains 16 residues. V dropped 1 base and J dropped 8; count of bases not matched to a gene: 12. The CDR3: CASSLLPYNRGVGYTF. CDR3 DNA: TGTGCCAGCAGTTTATTACCCTATAACAGGGGGGTCGGCTACACCTTC.

The V call is TRBV10-3, the J call TRBJ1-5; D not resolved. Germline CDR1 and CDR2: ENHRY and SYGVKD. CDR3 length: 13 amino acids. Trimming pared 7 bases from V and 7 bases from J, leaving 14 bases between. CDR3 in DNA: TGTGCCATCAATAAGGAGGTGGGCCAGCCCCAGCATTTT. Encoded protein: CAINKEVGQPQHF.

This sequence joins TRBV11-2 and TRBJ1-2; no clear D. The CDR3 covers 16 residues. V was trimmed by 3 bases and J by 4 bases, leaving 18 bases between them. Germline CDR1 is SGHAT and CDR2 is FQNNGV. CDR3 in amino acids: CASSFSSATRSYGYTF. DNA of the CDR3: TGTGCCAGCAGCTTTTCAAGCGCAACGCGGTCCTATGGCTACACCTTC. Complete variable domain (other parts from reference TRBV11-2 and TRBJ1-2): EAGVAQSPRYKIIEKRQSVAFWCNPISGHATLYWYQQILGQGPKLLIQFQNNGVVDDSQLPKDRFSAERLKGVDSTLKIQPAKLEDSAVYLCASSFSSATRSYGYTFGSGTRLTVV.

This clone showed up just a few times. This chain connects TRBV5-1 to TRBJ1-1; maybe TRBD1 (5 bases). V was pared by 0 bases and J by 0 bases, with 9 bases between. The CDR3 sequence is 15 residues long. The germline CDR1 and CDR2 sequences are SGHRS and YFSETQ. The CDR3 DNA sequence: TGCGCCAGCAGCTTGGATCCAGGGATGAACACTGAAGCTTTCTTT. Protein product: CASSLDPGMNTEAFF.